The 26 T cell receptor beta chains in this list originate from one sample, sequenced in a study of blood T cell repertoires in COVID-19. Libraries were prepared by immunoSEQ multiplex PCR; TCRdb keeps only in-frame clonotypes and omits some of them. Altogether around 300,000 clones are present, almost 90% being singletons, with the ten largest covering over 3.5%. The sequenced sample was PBMCs or T cells enriched from blood (not recorded which). The receptors derive from a woman aged 18-29 years with acute COVID-19.

This sequence joins TRBV5-6 and TRBJ1-2, with 8 bases identical to TRBD1. This CDR3 comprises 14 residues. Trimming removed 0 bases from V and 8 bases from J; junction bases left unmatched: 6. Germline V gene data show CDR1 as SGHDT and CDR2 as YYEEEE. The CDR3 spells CASSLDRGDNGYTF. The DNA of the CDR3 is TGTGCCAGCAGCTTGGACAGGGGGGATAACGGCTACACCTTC.

The V call is TRBV30, the J call TRBJ2-3; possibly TRBD2 for D (6 bases). The germline V gene encodes CDR1 GTSNPN and CDR2 SVGIG (reference sequence). V shed 3 bases and J shed 3 bases, with 7 bases lying between them. This CDR3 spans 12 amino acids. The CDR3 DNA follows: TGTGCCTGGAGACTAGCTACAGATACGCAGTATTTT. Translated: CAWRLATDTQYF.

The CDR3 loop is CASSEVTAMNTEAFF. In DNA form, the CDR3 reads TGTGCCAGCAGTGAAGTTACAGCCATGAACACTGAAGCTTTCTTT. The V gene is TRBV6-1, the J gene TRBJ1-1; no clear D gene. In germline, CDR1 is MNHNS, CDR2 SASEGT. Trimming took off 1 base at V and 0 bases at J, with 9 bases between the two ends. The CDR3 loop spans 15 amino acids.

The chain carries TRBV7-9 and TRBJ2-7; no reliable D call. The germline V and J ends were trimmed by 4 bases and 3 bases, with 7 bases remaining between them. CDR1 and CDR2 from the germline V gene are SEHNR and FQNEAQ (reference sequence). This CDR3 is built from 12 residues. The DNA of the CDR3 is TGTGCCAGCAGCTCTGACTTCTACGAGCAGTACTTC. Protein product: CASSSDFYEQYF.

The rearrangement links TRBV29-1 to TRBJ1-1; D unresolved. V was clipped by 3 bases and J by 7 bases, with 9 bases between them. Germline-derived CDR1 and CDR2 are SQVTM and ANQGSEA. The length of the CDR3 is 11 residues. In DNA, the CDR3 is TGCAGCGTTGACCTGCGGTTTGAAGCTTTCTTT. Translation gives CSVDLRFEAFF.

The gene calls are TRBV2 and TRBJ1-3; no firm D call. V was cut by 2 bases and J by 2 bases, with 13 bases left in between. CDR3 length: 16 amino acids. CDR1 is SNHLY and CDR2 is FYNNEI in the germline V gene. As DNA, the CDR3 is TGTGCCAGCAGTGAATCCGGAGGCTCTACTGGAAACACCATATATTTT. It translates to CASSESGGSTGNTIYF. Full variable domain (missing parts from reference TRBV2 and TRBJ1-3): EPEVTQTPSHQVTQMGQEVILRCVPISNHLYFYWYRQILGQKVEFLVSFYNNEISEKSEIFDDQFSVERPDGSNFTLKIRSTKLEDSAMYFCASSESGGSTGNTIYFGEGSWLTVV.

This clone was counted only a few times. The chain combines TRBV7-2 with TRBJ1-2; TRBD1 might be the D (6 bases). Trimming pared 5 bases from V and 4 bases from J, leaving 20 bases between. CDR1 and CDR2 from the germline V gene are SGHTA and FQGNSA. This CDR3 is 16 amino acids long. CDR3 nucleotide sequence: TGTGCCAGCAGCCCGCTGGGGGCAGGGGCCTCCTATGGCTACACCTTC. This codes for CASSPLGAGASYGYTF.

The rearrangement joins TRBV9 to TRBJ1-6; D perhaps matches TRBD1 (5 bases). This CDR3 has 14 residues. Germline-derived CDR1 and CDR2 are SGDLS and YYNGEE. V gave up 4 bases and J gave up 7 bases, with 12 bases separating them. The DNA for the CDR3 is TGTGCCAGCAGCCCCCGGGGGTCGAATTCACCCCTCCACTTT. It specifies CASSPRGSNSPLHF.

V and J are TRBV3-1 (or the pseudogene TRBV3-2) and TRBJ1-2, with D hard to call. The CDR3 is 15 residues long. Germline lookup yields CDR1 LGHDT and CDR2 YNNKEL (reference sequence). The ends were cut back, 1 base at V and 7 bases at J, with 16 bases in the middle. Here the CDR3 reads CASSQVIEVVAGYTF. CDR3 nucleotides: TGTGCCAGCAGCCAAGTTATTGAGGTGGTGGCTGGCTACACCTTC.

This clone has only a few counts. The chain is built from TRBV5-8 and TRBJ1-5; D unresolved. Germline CDR1 and CDR2: SGHTS and YDEGEE. This CDR3 comprises 14 residues. V shed 5 bases and J shed 1 base, with 10 bases lying between them. In DNA, the CDR3 is TGTGCCAGCAGGGACTTTAGGAGCAATCAGCCCCAGCATTTT. This sequence encodes CASRDFRSNQPQHF.

This clone occurred a few times. V usage is TRBV7-9 and J usage is TRBJ1-3, with TRBD1 as a possible D gene (5 bases). There are 15 residues in the CDR3. V lost 0 bases to trimming and J lost 2 bases, with 8 bases between them. Looked up from germline, CDR1 is SEHNR and CDR2 is FQNEAQ (reference sequence). The CDR3 DNA reads as TGTGCCAGCAGCTTAGCGCGCAGGGCTGGAAACACCATATATTTT. It encodes CASSLARRAGNTIYF.

The chain employs TRBV30 and TRBJ2-7; 7 positions match TRBD2. This CDR3 is 16 amino acids long. Per germline, CDR1 GTSNPN and CDR2 SVGIG (reference sequence). V dropped 2 bases and J dropped 2; count of bases not matched to a gene: 12. CDR3 coding DNA: TGTGCCTGGAGTACCCGGATGGCTAGCGGAGCCTACGAGCAGTACTTC. Its protein product is CAWSTRMASGAYEQYF.

The rearrangement joins TRBV6-2 or TRBV6-3 to TRBJ2-3, with 10 bases aligning to TRBD2. Germline CDR1 MNHEY, CDR2 SVGEGT. V dropped 5 bases and J dropped 0; count of bases not matched to a gene: 11. The CDR3 loop spans 18 amino acids. The CDR3 DNA sequence: TGTGCCAGCAGTGCCGGCTTAGGACTAGCGGCTAGCACAGATACGCAGTATTTT. Translation gives CASSAGLGLAASTDTQYF.

The chain employs TRBV12-5 and TRBJ1-1, with D unclear. CDR1 is LGHNT and CDR2 is FRNRAP in the germline V gene. Trimming cost V 3 bases and J 8 bases, with 28 bases left between them. The length of the CDR3 is 18 residues. For the CDR3, the DNA is TGTGCTAGTGGTTTCCTCCTATCTTCGGGAAGTCCAAATCTAGAAGCTTTCTTT. Protein product: CASGFLLSSGSPNLEAFF.

This chain connects TRBV3-1 (or the pseudogene TRBV3-2) to TRBJ2-4; D is unresolved. The germline V and J ends were trimmed by 3 bases and 3 bases, with 18 bases remaining between them. Germline V gene sequence: CDR1 LGHDT, CDR2 YNNKEL (reference sequence). This CDR3 contains 17 residues. The CDR3: CASSQDPRRFNKNIQYF. The CDR3 DNA is TGTGCCAGCAGCCAGGATCCGAGGCGGTTTAACAAAAACATTCAGTACTTC.

This clone was seen more than once but under ten times. The CDR3 reads CATYSIGGGNTEAFF. The CDR3 nucleotides read TGTGCCACTTACAGTATCGGGGGTGGGAACACTGAAGCTTTCTTT. This chain joins TRBV28 and TRBJ1-1; D possibly corresponds to TRBD1 (5 bases). The CDR3 extends over 15 amino acids. The V and J ends lost 10 bases and 1 base respectively, with 19 bases between them. Germline V lookup: CDR1 MDHEN, CDR2 SYDVKM.

This chain connects TRBV12-3 or TRBV12-4 to TRBJ2-1; 7 bases match TRBD2. V lost 5 bases and J lost 8; bases outside the gene matches: 0. The CDR3 consists of 11 residues. The CDR3 region is CASSRGDEQFF. In DNA form, the CDR3 reads TGTGCCAGCAGTCGGGGGGATGAGCAGTTCTTC.

The chain employs TRBV10-3 and TRBJ1-6, with D possibly being TRBD1 (6 bases). Germline V gene lookup returns CDR1 ENHRY and CDR2 SYGVKD. Trimming removed 10 bases from V and 10 bases from J, with 17 bases in between. The length of the CDR3 is 13 residues. CDR3 in amino acids: CATTRQADSPLHF. The CDR3 DNA sequence: TGTGCCACAACGAGACAGGCGGACTCACCCCTCCACTTT.

The chain employs TRBV12-3 or TRBV12-4 and TRBJ1-5; D gene uncertain. V was trimmed by 6 bases and J by 0 bases, leaving 3 bases between them. This CDR3 is 12 amino acids long. The CDR3 here is CASRHSNQPQHF. The DNA of the CDR3 is TGTGCCAGCAGACATAGCAATCAGCCCCAGCATTTT.

The CDR3 coding sequence is TGTGCCAGTAGTATTACGGACAGCTATGGCTACACCTTC. Translation gives CASSITDSYGYTF. The chain joins TRBV19 to TRBJ1-2; the D gene is possibly TRBD1 (6 bases). Germline loops: CDR1 LNHDA, CDR2 SQIVND (reference sequence). This CDR3 has 13 residues. V shed 3 bases and J shed 4 bases, with 9 bases lying between them. Filled out from reference TRBV19 and TRBJ1-2, the complete variable domain reads DGGITQSPKYLFRKEGQNVTLSCEQNLNHDAMYWYRQDPGQGLRLIYYSQIVNDFQKGDIAEGYSVSREKKESFPLTVTSAQKNPTAFYLCASSITDSYGYTFGSGTRLTVV.

V usage is TRBV5-4 and J usage is TRBJ2-3; TRBD2 aligns across 11 bases. The CDR3 covers 16 residues. Looked up from germline, CDR1 is SGHNT and CDR2 is YYREEE (reference sequence). The junction had 8 bases not matched to a gene; V was cut back by 4 bases and J by 4 bases. The CDR3 reads CASSLRLAGKADTQYF. For the CDR3, the DNA is TGTGCCAGCAGCCTCAGACTAGCGGGGAAGGCAGATACGCAGTATTTT.

V is TRBV9 and J is TRBJ1-3, with a possible D match to TRBD1 (5 bases). V was shortened by 0 bases and J by 1 base, with 8 bases between the two germline ends. This CDR3 contains 15 residues. The germline CDR1 and CDR2 sequences are SGDLS and YYNGEE. Here the CDR3 DNA reads TGTGCCAGCAGCGTAGCGACAGCTTCTGGAAACACCATATATTTT. Amino acids: CASSVATASGNTIYF.

The chain carries TRBV29-1 and TRBJ1-4, with a possible D match to TRBD1 (6 bases). V lost 5 bases and J 8 bases, leaving 12 bases between the germline ends. The CDR3 totals 12 residues. Germline V gene sequence: CDR1 SQVTM, CDR2 ANQGSEA. The CDR3 region is CSVRDIGEKLFF. The CDR3 bases are TGCAGCGTTCGGGACATAGGGGAAAAACTGTTTTTT.

By share of the sample, this clone is hyperexpanded. This chain connects TRBV7-9 to TRBJ2-2, with 11 bases lining up with TRBD2. This CDR3 has 16 residues. Germline V gives CDR1 SEHNR, CDR2 FQNEAQ (reference sequence). V shed 2 bases and J 4 bases; nucleotides not matched to a gene: 3. The CDR3 bases are TGTGCCAGCAGCTTAAGGACTAGCGGGTTCACCGGGGAGCTGTTTTTT. It is translated as CASSLRTSGFTGELFF.

The chain combines TRBV28 with TRBJ1-2, with a possible D match to TRBD1 (5 bases). Germline CDR1 is MDHEN and CDR2 is SYDVKM. Trimming cost V 4 bases and J 4 bases, with 13 bases left between them. The CDR3 has 14 residues. CDR3 protein: CASSSSGISYGYTF. The CDR3, as DNA: TGTGCCAGCAGTTCATCAGGGATCTCCTATGGCTACACCTTC.

The rearrangement uses TRBV5-1 and TRBJ1-1; tentatively, D is TRBD1 (5 bases). The length of the CDR3 is 14 residues. V was clipped by 0 bases and J by 3 bases, with 9 bases between them. Germline assignment: CDR1 SGHRS and CDR2 YFSETQ. The CDR3 loop is CASSLAGEDTEAFF. The CDR3 region has the DNA TGCGCCAGCAGCTTGGCGGGGGAGGACACTGAAGCTTTCTTT. Filled out from reference TRBV5-1 and TRBJ1-1, the complete variable domain reads KAGVTQTPRYLIKTRGQQVTLSCSPISGHRSVSWYQQTPGQGLQFLFEYFSETQRNKGNFPGRFSGRQFSNSRSEMNVSTLELGDSALYLCASSLAGEDTEAFFGQGTRLTVV.